This note documents a single T cell receptor beta chain sequence. What it binds is unknown. CD25+CD127- cells were obtained by sorting CD4+ cells, for four or five patients. PBMCs were stained for CD3, CD4 and CD8, and CD4+ and CD8+ T cells were sorted. CDR1 is SGHRS, CDR2 YFSETQ, per germline. This CDR3 spans 15 amino acids. Trimming stripped 4 bases from V and 1 base from J, with 14 bases between. This record comes from a study of CD8+ T cells in alopecia areata. General study results and limits: Researchers reported that TCR sharing among patients proved less clear than in mice, possibly HLA-linked.

The sequencing template was cDNA reverse transcribed from extracted RNA. Data came from immunoSEQ multiplex PCR; TCRdb stores just in-frame clones and leaves some out. The repertoire holds roughly 40,000 clones, 45% to 55% seen once, with approximately 1.8% in the top ten. This chain uses TRBV5-1 with TRBJ1-1; tentative D call: TRBD1 (5 bases). Sequencing used CD4+ Tregs sorted from blood. The source is a human donor with alopecia areata. As DNA, the CDR3 is TGCGCCAGCAGCATTTCGGGACTCCAGAACACTGAAGCTTTCTTT. Amino acids: CASSISGLQNTEAFF.